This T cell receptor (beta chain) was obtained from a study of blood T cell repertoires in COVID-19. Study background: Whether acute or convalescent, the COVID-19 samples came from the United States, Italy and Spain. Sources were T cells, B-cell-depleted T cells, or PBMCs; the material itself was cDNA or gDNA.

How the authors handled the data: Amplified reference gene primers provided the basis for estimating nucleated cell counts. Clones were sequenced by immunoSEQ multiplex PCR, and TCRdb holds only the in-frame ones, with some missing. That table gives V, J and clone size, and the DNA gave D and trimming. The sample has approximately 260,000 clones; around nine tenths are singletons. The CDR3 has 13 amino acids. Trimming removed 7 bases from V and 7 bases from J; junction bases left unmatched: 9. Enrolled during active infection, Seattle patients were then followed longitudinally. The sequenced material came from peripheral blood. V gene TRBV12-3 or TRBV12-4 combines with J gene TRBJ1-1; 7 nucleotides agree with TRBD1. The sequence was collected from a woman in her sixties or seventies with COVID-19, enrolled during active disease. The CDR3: CASTLGTAIEAFF. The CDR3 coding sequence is TGTGCCAGCACCTTGGGGACAGCCATTGAAGCTTTCTTT.